This T cell receptor (beta chain) appears in the sequencing data of a study of T cell responses to AZD1222 COVID-19 vaccine. Profiled with immunoSEQ multiplex PCR; TCRdb holds only in-frame clones, not every one. The profile covers roughly 200,000 clones, with under 95% appearing a single time and about 1% taken by the ten largest. V lost 3 bases and J 4 bases, leaving 4 bases between the germline ends. Germline CDR1 reads KGHSH; CDR2 reads LQKENI. This CDR3 spans 12 amino acids. Study-wide results and limits: Donors were chiefly white British, with a greater number of females, and clonal diversity was perhaps underestimated. Regions left unmutated in variants are reportedly the target of nearly half of spike-specific TCRs.

Worth noting for this clone: The antigen is not known.

The chain uses TRBV18 and TRBJ1-5; D remains ambiguous. This receptor was obtained from an adult in good health. Sequenced material: peripheral blood, taken on day 0 of MenACWY control vaccination. CDR3 loop: CASSPQNQPQHF. The CDR3 DNA reads as TGTGCCAGCTCACCCCAGAATCAGCCCCAGCATTTT.